These 27 T cell receptor beta chains originate from one sample sequenced in a study of cytomegalovirus exposure and HLA in healthy donors. PCR amplification relied on 60 Vbeta primers (plus 13 Jbeta primers). TCRdb keeps only in-frame clones here, not all; method: immunoSEQ multiplex PCR. Of approximately 260,000 clones in the sample, approximately 84% were seen once. The sequenced sample consisted of PBMCs. The receptor source for this set is a woman aged 40 to 50 in good health and CMV-seropositive.

This clone occurred once. The chain links TRBV28 to TRBJ2-7; possible D gene TRBD2, 5 bases. Per germline, CDR1 MDHEN and CDR2 SYDVKM. V shed 6 bases and J shed 5 bases, with 8 bases lying between them. CDR3 length: 11 amino acids. The CDR3 DNA reads as TGTGCCAGCAGCCTCGGGAACGAGCAGTACTTC. Translation gives CASSLGNEQYF.

The chain has TRBV12-5 and TRBJ2-2, with a possible D match to TRBD2 (6 bases). CDR3 size: 16 residues. CDR1 and CDR2 (germline): LGHNT, FRNRAP. V gave up 2 bases and J gave up 3 bases, with 13 bases separating them. As DNA, the CDR3 is TGTGCTAGTGGTTTGACCGGCGGGGTAGACACCGGGGAGCTGTTTTTT. This gives the protein CASGLTGGVDTGELFF.

The J gene is TRBJ2-1, the V gene TRBV29-1, with D tentatively TRBD2 (5 bases). Trimming pared 8 bases from V and 0 bases from J, leaving 20 bases between. In germline, CDR1 is SQVTM, CDR2 ANQGSEA. CDR3 size: 16 residues. CDR3 region: CSIGGTGHSSYNEQFF. The CDR3 DNA is TGCAGCATAGGAGGCACGGGCCATAGCTCCTACAATGAGCAGTTCTTC.

The rearrangement uses TRBV29-1 and TRBJ2-1, with TRBD2 matching 14 bases. The CDR3 has 18 amino acids. Germline CDR1 is SQVTM and CDR2 is ANQGSEA. Trimming at V came to 1 base and at J to 5 bases, leaving 10 bases not matched to a gene. The CDR3 protein is CSVEVTSGRALWNNEQFF. For the CDR3, the DNA is TGCAGCGTTGAAGTGACTAGCGGGAGGGCACTTTGGAACAATGAGCAGTTCTTC.

This clone was found a few times. This rearrangement joins TRBV28 to TRBJ2-1; D perhaps matches TRBD2 (5 bases). V was clipped by 5 bases and J by 4 bases, with 15 bases between them. The germline V gene has CDR1 MDHEN and CDR2 SYDVKM. The CDR3 extends over 15 amino acids. DNA for the CDR3: TGTGCCAGCAGTACCCCGACGGGGAGATACAATGAGCAGTTCTTC. Protein product: CASSTPTGRYNEQFF. The entire variable domain, with the rest obtained from reference TRBV28 and TRBJ2-1, is as follows: DVKVTQSSRYLVKRTGEKVFLECVQDMDHENMFWYRQDPGLGLRLIYFSYDVKMKEKGDIPEGYSVSREKKERFSLILESASTNQTSMYLCASSTPTGRYNEQFFGPGTRLTVL.

The CDR3 here is CASSPYTGELFF. The CDR3 region has the DNA TGTGCCAGTAGTCCTTACACCGGGGAGCTGTTTTTT. The chain recombines TRBV19 with TRBJ2-2; no reliable D call. Germline V gene lookup returns CDR1 LNHDA and CDR2 SQIVND (reference sequence). V was shortened by 5 bases and J by 3 bases, with 4 bases between the two germline ends. This CDR3 contains 12 residues. The full variable domain, with the rest looked up from reference TRBV19 and TRBJ2-2, is DGGITQSPKYLFRKEGQNVTLSCEQNLNHDAMYWYRQDPGQGLRLIYYSQIVNDFQKGDIAEGYSVSREKKESFPLTVTSAQKNPTAFYLCASSPYTGELFFGEGSRLTVL.

The V gene is TRBV7-9, the J gene TRBJ2-7; no definite D call. Germline lookup yields CDR1 SEHNR and CDR2 FQNEAQ (reference sequence). Deletions cut 1 base from V and 1 base from J, with 14 bases between. This CDR3 has 16 residues. In nucleotides, the CDR3 is TGTGCCAGCAGCTTAGGTGGGCTTCTCACTTCCTACGAGCAGTACTTC. It translates to CASSLGGLLTSYEQYF.

The chain links TRBV30 to TRBJ1-5; D is uncertain. V lost 4 bases and J lost 4, with 11 bases in between. This CDR3 spans 13 amino acids. The germline V gene has CDR1 GTSNPN and CDR2 SVGIG (reference sequence). Here the CDR3 reads CAWTGGRNQPQHF. The CDR3, as DNA: TGTGCCTGGACAGGCGGGAGAAATCAGCCCCAGCATTTT.

The rearrangement uses TRBV28 and TRBJ2-1; 10 positions match TRBD2. The trim removed 5 bases at V and 5 bases at J, leaving 9 bases unmatched. The CDR3 runs 16 residues. Germline assignment: CDR1 MDHEN and CDR2 SYDVKM. The CDR3 here is CASSLLGTSVHNEQFF. CDR3 in DNA: TGTGCCAGCAGTCTGCTCGGGACTAGCGTACACAATGAGCAGTTCTTC.

The rearrangement joins TRBV27 to TRBJ2-7, with 14 bases identical to TRBD2. This CDR3 is built from 14 residues. The V gene end was trimmed by 5 bases and the J gene end by 3 bases; junction bases not matched to a gene: 0. Per the germline V gene, CDR1 is MNHEY and CDR2 is SMNVEV (reference sequence). This CDR3 is CASSGTSGGYEQYF. DNA of the CDR3: TGTGCCAGCAGTGGGACTAGCGGGGGCTACGAGCAGTACTTC.

J is TRBJ2-7 and V is TRBV29-1; TRBD1 aligns across 10 bases. This CDR3 has 11 amino acids. The germline V gene encodes CDR1 SQVTM and CDR2 ANQGSEA. V lost 8 bases and J lost 6; bases outside the gene matches: 4. DNA for the CDR3: TGCAGCAGCGGACAGGGGGGCGAGCAGTACTTC. This sequence encodes CSSGQGGEQYF.

V usage is TRBV4-3 and J usage is TRBJ2-3; 8 nucleotides agree with TRBD2. CDR3 length: 17 residues. Germline CDR1 is LGHNA and CDR2 is YSLEER. V shed 3 bases and J 0 bases; nucleotides not matched to a gene: 8. The CDR3 here is CASSQLAGNPSTDTQYF. The CDR3 DNA sequence: TGCGCCAGCAGCCAGCTAGCGGGTAATCCTAGCACAGATACGCAGTATTTT.

The rearrangement links TRBV4-1 to TRBJ2-3; D not resolved. The CDR3 has 15 residues. CDR1 MGHRA and CDR2 YSYEKL come from the germline V gene. V dropped 1 base and J dropped 0 bases, with 8 bases sitting between them. The CDR3: CASSQVPTSTDTQYF. The CDR3 bases are TGCGCCAGCAGCCAAGTCCCGACTAGCACAGATACGCAGTATTTT.

The CDR3 nucleotides read TGTGCCAGCGCAGGGACAGGGGGCGGTGAGCAGTACTTC. Amino acid sequence: CASAGTGGGEQYF. This chain links TRBV6-4 with TRBJ2-7; 12 bases fit TRBD1. In germline, CDR1 is MRHNA, CDR2 SNTAGT. V lost 8 bases and J lost 7; bases outside the gene matches: 6. The CDR3 has 13 amino acids.

This clone was found a few times. The chain is built from TRBV5-4 and TRBJ2-1; 12 bases are shared with TRBD2. V was clipped by 4 bases and J by 8 bases; unmatched bases: 10. The CDR3 is 16 residues long. Looked up from germline, CDR1 is SGHNT and CDR2 is YYREEE (reference sequence). This CDR3 is CASSAPTSGRLDEQFF. CDR3 nucleotide sequence: TGTGCCAGCAGCGCCCCCACTAGCGGGAGGTTGGATGAGCAGTTCTTC. The full variable domain, with the rest looked up from reference TRBV5-4 and TRBJ2-1, is ETGVTQSPTHLIKTRGQQVTLRCSSQSGHNTVSWYQQALGQGPQFIFQYYREEENGRGNFPPRFSGLQFPNYSSELNVNALELDDSALYLCASSAPTSGRLDEQFFGPGTRLTVL.

V is TRBV5-6 and J is TRBJ1-2; D not certain. Trimming removed 2 bases from V and 7 bases from J, with 18 bases in between. In germline, CDR1 is SGHDT, CDR2 YYEEEE. This CDR3 is built from 15 residues. This CDR3 reads CASSFYLPSDSGYTF. CDR3 nucleotide sequence: TGTGCCAGCAGCTTTTATCTTCCAAGTGATAGTGGCTACACCTTC.

V usage is TRBV11-3 and J usage is TRBJ2-1; TRBD2 aligns across 7 bases. The ends lost 0 bases at V and 7 bases at J; junction bases unmatched: 6. Germline V gene data show CDR1 as SGHNT and CDR2 as YENEEA. CDR3 length equals 15 residues. The CDR3 coding sequence is TGTGCCAGCAGCTTAGAGGCTAGCGGAGGGAATGAGCAGTTCTTC. Translation: CASSLEASGGNEQFF.

The chain is built from TRBV19 and TRBJ2-7; 8 nucleotides agree with TRBD1. V was clipped by 3 bases and J by 1 base; unmatched bases: 5. The CDR3 extends over 15 amino acids. CDR1 is LNHDA, CDR2 SQIVND, per germline (reference sequence). CDR3 DNA: TGTGCCAGTAGTATCGGACAGGGACTTTCCTACGAGCAGTACTTC. Translating gives CASSIGQGLSYEQYF.

This clone was seen only once. This chain joins TRBV7-2 and TRBJ2-1; D ambiguous. Germline V lookup: CDR1 SGHTA, CDR2 FQGNSA. The CDR3 extends over 15 amino acids. The V end was cut by 5 bases, the J end by 0 bases, with 11 bases between. The CDR3 loop is CASSPEARSYNEQFF. In DNA form, the CDR3 reads TGTGCCAGCAGCCCCGAGGCCCGCTCCTACAATGAGCAGTTCTTC. Full variable domain (remainder filled in from reference TRBV7-2 and TRBJ2-1): GAGVSQSPSNKVTEKGKDVELRCDPISGHTALYWYRQSLGQGLEFLIYFQGNSAPDKSGLPSDRFSAERTGGSVSTLTIQRTQQEDSAVYLCASSPEARSYNEQFFGPGTRLTVL.

The chain uses TRBV11-3 and TRBJ2-1; TRBD2 might be the D (6 bases). This CDR3 contains 18 residues. Germline CDR1 SGHNT, CDR2 YENEEA. The ends were cut back, 0 bases at V and 4 bases at J, with 19 bases in the middle. As DNA, the CDR3 is TGTGCCAGCAGCTTAGAGGGTCCTGGTAGCGGATCTTACAATGAGCAGTTCTTC. This translates into CASSLEGPGSGSYNEQFF.

The CDR3 sequence: CAWNWVGGTGTGELFF. CDR3 bases: TGTGCCTGGAACTGGGTGGGAGGTACAGGCACCGGGGAGCTGTTTTTT. The genes are TRBV30 and TRBJ2-2, with a weak D call TRBD2 (6 bases). This CDR3 is 16 amino acids long. Germline CDR1 and CDR2: GTSNPN and SVGIG (reference sequence). Between the trimmed V and J ends, which lost 4 bases and 4 bases, there was a span of 19 bases.

CDR3 nucleotides: TGCGCCAGCAGCTTCTACCAGGACTCTCTCGTCGAGCAGTACTTC. Its translation is CASSFYQDSLVEQYF. This chain links TRBV4-1 with TRBJ2-7, with D perhaps matching TRBD2 (5 bases). This CDR3 has 15 residues. Germline V gene data show CDR1 as MGHRA and CDR2 as YSYEKL. The V gene lost 5 bases and the J gene lost 6 bases, with 20 bases spanning the gap.

This clone has a single count. V and J are TRBV28 and TRBJ2-2; D is perhaps TRBD1 (5 bases). The germline CDR1 and CDR2 sequences are MDHEN and SYDVKM. With 4 bases removed from V and 2 bases from J, the gap between germline ends came to 14 bases. The CDR3 loop spans 16 amino acids. The CDR3 here is CASSSSGFYNTGELFF. DNA for the CDR3: TGTGCCAGCAGTTCCTCAGGGTTTTATAACACCGGGGAGCTGTTTTTT.

V is TRBV7-2 and J is TRBJ2-5, with TRBD2 matching 15 bases. The CDR3 length is 15 residues. Losses at the gene ends were 3 bases for V and 5 bases for J; bases not matched to a gene: 1. Germline CDR1 reads SGHTA; CDR2 reads FQGNSA. The CDR3 DNA is TGTGCCAGCAGCTTTGGGACTAGCGGGAGGGAGACCCAGTACTTC. Protein sequence: CASSFGTSGRETQYF.

This clone turned up a few times. The chain joins TRBV28 to TRBJ2-5; a weak D match, TRBD2 (7 bases). Trimming took 5 bases from V and 2 from J, leaving 15 bases between them. Germline assignment: CDR1 MDHEN and CDR2 SYDVKM. The CDR3 contains 15 residues. Written as DNA, the CDR3 is TGTGCCAGCAGTCCGAGAGGGGGAGGGCAAGAGACCCAGTACTTC. It yields the protein CASSPRGGGQETQYF.

CDR3 protein: CASRVTGAYEQYF. The CDR3 DNA is TGTGCCAGCAGGGTTACAGGGGCCTACGAGCAGTACTTC. The chain employs TRBV7-9 and TRBJ2-7; 7 bases are shared with TRBD1. V lost 6 bases and J lost 2; bases outside the gene matches: 4. The CDR3 loop spans 13 amino acids. Germline CDR1 and CDR2: SEHNR and FQNEAQ (reference sequence).

The genes are TRBV6-4 and TRBJ2-7; 8 bases line up with TRBD2. The V segment lost 5 bases and the J segment 2 bases; nucleotides outside the gene matches: 5. This CDR3 is 14 amino acids long. Germline CDR1 and CDR2: MRHNA and SNTAGT. CDR3 residues: CASSREAGAYEQYF. The CDR3 bases are TGTGCCAGCAGTCGAGAAGCGGGGGCCTACGAGCAGTACTTC.